The following is a T cell receptor beta chain sequence with its context. Its recognized antigen is unknown. No much larger clone is present one base from it, and per-base qualities are unavailable. This sample was taken from a study of blood T cell repertoires in COVID-19 (dated by TCRdb to 2018 to 2021). For the study in its entirety: Samples covering the acute and convalescent phases of COVID-19 were provided by collaborators in the United States, Italy and Spain. The prospective study material was composed of cDNA or gDNA derived from T cells, B-cell-depleted T cells, or PBMCs. The dataset comprised deeply sampled blood TCRbeta repertoires from subjects exposed to, actively infected with, or recovered from COVID-19. The repertoires were released in a freely available public database intended as a resource for research on the immune response to SARS-CoV-2. Samples were obtained from the ongoing ImmuneRACE study (first 160 participants) and from approximately 1,200 subjects provided by 6 global collaborators. The sample metadata nearly always contained a de-identified subject ID, COVID-19 status, age in years and sex. Where available, HLA class I and class II types were obtained from metadata supplied by the sample provider rather than from assay-based typing.

Whole blood was collected in K2EDTA tubes by collaborating institutions according to the institutions' own protocols. For TCRbeta analysis, collaborator samples were shipped as frozen whole blood, as isolated PBMCs, or as DNA extracted from either sample type. The paper as a whole reports these results and caveats: The quantity of clinical and demographic metadata differed by source and by participant and was supplied without curation.

From cysteine to phenylalanine, the CDR3 is 15 amino acids long. The kept DNA is CDR3 alone, 45 bases in frame from the first base. Via the germline V gene, CDR1 is SGHRS and CDR2 YFSETQ. V lost 3 bases and J lost 6 bases, and the count of bases not matched to a germline gene is 5. The immunoSEQ Assay, a bias-controlled multiplex PCR, was used to amplify TCRbeta CDR3 regions from genomic DNA. The authors processed their data as follows. Nucleated cell counts per sample were estimated from amplification of reference gene primers within the assay. Sequence reads were collapsed and filtered to measure the absolute abundance of every unique TCRbeta CDR3 rearrangement. For each sample, productive Simpson clonality was calculated as the square root of Simpson's diversity index over productive rearrangements. This immuneACCESS table, as held by TCRdb, lists in-frame sequences with V and J called but not all clones. Of the missing ones, under half trace to an unresolved V gene in checked studies; the others have no known cause. Clone size and the V and J calls come from that table; the DNA yielded D and trimming. A total of around 71,000 clones appear in this sample, around 85% of them only once. Together, the top ten hold roughly 4.6% of the sample.

Source material: peripheral blood. This chain is built from TRBV5-1 and TRBJ2-1; 11 bases in the junction line up with TRBD2. The TCR sequence derives from a man aged 80 or over with acute or convalescent COVID-19. The DNA is as follows: TGCGCCAGCAGCTCAGGGACTAGCGGTTTCAATGAGCAGTTCTTC. This is translated as CASSSGTSGFNEQFF.